What follows is one T cell receptor beta chain and its context. CDR3 regions were amplified by Arm-PCR using iRepertoire HTBI primers to build TCR beta libraries. TCRdb called the multiplex PCR reads again in MiXCR, with one record for every CDR3 protein. The sample includes 500,000 to 800,000 distinct CDR3 sequences, approximately 29% of them seen just once. The data derive from a study of regulatory T cells in long-lasting Graves disease. This sample's time point: persistent/refractory GD, antithyroid drugs over 5 years with positive TRAb. RNA extracted from PBMCs served as the sequencing template. The CDR3 spans 13 residues. V was cut by 5 bases and J by 1 base, with 8 bases left in between. In germline, CDR1 is LNHDA, CDR2 SQIVND (reference sequence).

The chain employs TRBV19 and TRBJ1-2; no clear D. The sample was peripheral blood mononuclear cells (PBMCs), taken when the disease was refractory, from a patient treated with antithyroid drugs. This clonotype originated in a female donor with Graves disease. The CDR3 sequence is CASSLTLNYGYTF. CDR3 nucleotides: TGTGCCAGTAGTCTCACCCTTAACTATGGCTACACCTTC.